The next 21 T cell receptor beta chains were all read from a single sample in a study of T cells in Graves' hyperthyroidism and ophthalmopathy. Amplification of TCR beta CDR3 regions was performed using RNA transcripts as template. HTBI primers were the set used in a first-round RT-PCR of the TCR CDR3. TCRdb processed the multiplex PCR reads anew with MiXCR; each CDR3 protein has one entry. The sample holds 400,000 to 600,000 distinct CDR3 sequences; less than 25% are singletons and the top ten take around 27%. The material sequenced was blood. The source is a man aged 18 to 35 with Graves' hyperthyroidism.

In this sample, this clonotype turned up many times. V usage is TRBV12-3 or TRBV12-4 and J usage is TRBJ1-2, with a weak D call TRBD1 (6 bases). Trimming stripped 3 bases from V and 8 bases from J, with 19 bases between. The CDR3 has 15 amino acids. The CDR3 here is CASSFSLRGPWGYTF. The DNA of the CDR3 is TGTGCCAGCAGTTTCAGCCTACGGGGGCCGTGGGGCTACACCTTC.

This clonotype was detected ten times or more. The rearrangement joins TRBV6-2 or TRBV6-3 to TRBJ1-1; perhaps TRBD1 as D (6 bases). This CDR3 is built from 11 residues. The V gene's germline CDR1 is MNHEY and CDR2 SVGEGT. V was trimmed by 11 bases and J by 7 bases, leaving 14 bases between them. The CDR3 DNA reads as TGTGCCGTCGGAGGACAGTATGAAGCTTTCTTT. Its translation is CAVGGQYEAFF.

There are a few counts of this clonotype. The chain combines TRBV20-1 with TRBJ2-3, with TRBD2 as a possible D gene (7 bases). Germline V CDR1 and CDR2: DFQATT, SNEGSKA (reference sequence). Deletions cut 4 bases from V and 6 bases from J, with 11 bases between. The CDR3 length is 12 residues. The CDR3 spells CSAIGGADTQYF. The CDR3 nucleotides are TGCAGTGCTATAGGGGGGGCTGATACGCAGTATTTT.

This clonotype was found many times. The chain is built from TRBV5-6 and TRBJ1-2; D uncertain. This CDR3 is built from 17 residues. The germline V gene has CDR1 SGHDT and CDR2 YYEEEE. Trimming took 4 bases from V and 2 from J, leaving 21 bases between them. CDR3 sequence: CASSPGPLPEANYGYTF. DNA for the CDR3: TGTGCCAGCAGCCCTGGACCCCTCCCGGAGGCCAACTATGGCTACACCTTC.

This clonotype came up a few times. This chain connects TRBV11-2 to TRBJ2-2; D gene uncertain. V was shortened by 1 base and J by 0 bases, with 6 bases between the two germline ends. The CDR3 runs 15 residues. The germline CDR1 and CDR2 sequences are SGHAT and FQNNGV. The CDR3 protein is CASSLVTPNTGELFF. CDR3 DNA sequence: TGTGCCAGCAGCTTAGTTACACCGAACACCGGGGAGCTGTTTTTT.

This clonotype turned up a few times. This chain joins TRBV10-3 and TRBJ2-2; D gene uncertain. The CDR3 consists of 14 residues. The V gene's germline CDR1 is ENHRY and CDR2 SYGVKD. The V end was cut by 4 bases, the J end by 0 bases, with 6 bases between. Here the CDR3 reads CAISGVANTGELFF. The DNA of the CDR3 is TGTGCCATCAGTGGGGTCGCGAACACCGGGGAGCTGTTTTTT.

The chain employs TRBV6-5 and TRBJ2-2; no definite D call. The germline CDR1 and CDR2 sequences are MNHEY and SVGAGI. The CDR3 sequence is 15 residues long. The V end lost 5 bases, the J end lost 3 bases, and 13 bases lay between the germline ends. The CDR3 nucleotides are TGTGCCAGCAGTCACCATGTTAGGGACACCGGGGAGCTGTTTTTT. Translation: CASSHHVRDTGELFF.

This chain connects TRBV7-2 to TRBJ2-5; D ambiguous. CDR3 length: 13 amino acids. Trimming left V 5 bases short and J 5 bases short, with 12 bases between. Germline CDR1 SGHTA, CDR2 FQGNSA. CDR3 amino acids: CASSRAAGETQYF. The CDR3 bases are TGTGCCAGCAGCCGGGCCGCTGGGGAGACCCAGTACTTC.

The CDR3 loop is CATSRDPGGVNTIYF. The CDR3 DNA sequence: TGTGCCACCAGCAGAGATCCGGGGGGGGTCAACACCATATATTTT. The gene calls are TRBV15 and TRBJ1-3; possibly TRBD1 for D (5 bases). This CDR3 has 15 amino acids. V gave up 0 bases and J gave up 7 bases, with 13 bases separating them. Germline V gene data show CDR1 as LNHNV and CDR2 as YYDKDF (reference sequence). Supplemented by reference TRBV15 and TRBJ1-3, the full variable domain reads DAMVIQNPRYQVTQFGKPVTLSCSQTLNHNVMYWYQQKSSQAPKLLFHYYDKDFNNEADTPDNFQSRRPNTSFCFLDIRSPGLGDTAMYLCATSRDPGGVNTIYFGEGSWLTVV.

On this clonotype itself: This may stem from a read error, because a much larger clone lies one nucleotide away. CDR3 region: CASKDRMNTEAFF. The CDR3 nucleotides read TGTGCCAGCAAGGACAGGATGAACACTGAAGCTTTCTTT. The gene calls are TRBV9 and TRBJ1-1, with 7 bases matching TRBD1. The germline gives CDR1 SGDLS, CDR2 YYNGEE. The J segment lost 0 bases and the V segment lost 6 bases, leaving 2 bases of the junction unmatched. The CDR3 is 13 residues long.

This clonotype appeared once. This chain joins TRBV6-1 and TRBJ2-7; the D is unclear. V was trimmed by 4 bases and J by 7 bases, leaving 14 bases between them. Germline V gene lookup returns CDR1 MNHNS and CDR2 SASEGT. CDR3 length equals 13 residues. The CDR3 protein is CASSAEEPWEQYF. The CDR3 coding sequence is TGTGCCAGCAGTGCCGAGGAGCCGTGGGAGCAGTACTTC.

Only one count was recorded for this clonotype. The V and J genes are TRBV3-1 and TRBJ1-2; no definite D call. The ends were cut back, 4 bases at V and 8 bases at J, with 14 bases in the middle. CDR3 size: 13 residues. Germline loops: CDR1 LGHDT, CDR2 YNNKEL (reference sequence). Here the CDR3 reads CASSPERLGGYTF. The CDR3 nucleotides are TGTGCCAGCAGCCCAGAGAGGCTCGGAGGCTACACCTTC.

This clonotype showed up just once. V and J are TRBV6-1 and TRBJ1-2; 8 bases align to TRBD1. Germline trimming cut 1 base from V and 9 bases from J; bases unmatched to any gene: 1. CDR3 size: 12 residues. Germline values: CDR1 MNHNS, CDR2 SASEGT. The CDR3 loop reads CASSEGQGSYTF. CDR3 nucleotides: TGTGCCAGCAGTGAAGGACAGGGGAGCTACACCTTC.

With regard to this clonotype: No conserved phenylalanine or tryptophan is present at the end of the CDR3, so a read error is the likely explanation. This chain uses TRBV28 with TRBJ2-2; D is undetermined. Germline V gene sequence: CDR1 MDHEN, CDR2 SYDVKM. This CDR3 has 14 amino acids. V shed 2 bases and J shed 4 bases, with 8 bases lying between them. CDR3 loop: CASSLLDLTGELFL. CDR3 nucleotides: TGTGCCAGCAGTTTACTAGATCTCACCGGGGAGCTGTTTTTG.

This clonotype has ten or more counts. The rearrangement joins TRBV28 to TRBJ1-3; D might be TRBD1 (5 bases). Germline V CDR1 and CDR2: MDHEN, SYDVKM. The V and J ends lost 4 bases and 8 bases respectively, with 18 bases between them. The CDR3 covers 15 residues. CDR3 DNA sequence: TGTGCCAGCAGTTGGATAGGACCGGGACGGGACACCATATATTTT. Translation: CASSWIGPGRDTIYF.

This clonotype came up many times. This chain joins TRBV6-5 and TRBJ2-7, with 7 bases identical to TRBD1. The V and J ends lost 2 bases and 5 bases, in that order; junction bases with no gene match: 6. The CDR3 extends over 14 amino acids. Germline CDR1 MNHEY, CDR2 SVGAGI. For the CDR3, the DNA is TGTGCCAGCAGTTACCGACAGGGTCTCAACGAGCAGTACTTC. Residues: CASSYRQGLNEQYF.

This clonotype was counted between two and nine times. This may come from a read error, since a much larger clone is one base off. The chain employs TRBV11-2 and TRBJ2-5; 10 bases map to TRBD2. Germline V lookup: CDR1 SGHAT, CDR2 FQNNGV. This CDR3 spans 15 amino acids. The CDR3 spells CASSWGTSESETQCF. The CDR3 DNA is TGTGCCAGCAGCTGGGGGACTAGCGAATCAGAGACCCAGTGCTTC.

This clonotype was recorded a few times. The chain joins TRBV28 to TRBJ1-1; 12 bases map to TRBD1. V shed 4 bases, J shed 3 bases, and the junction held 15 bases outside the gene matches. The CDR3 runs 19 residues. CDR1 and CDR2 from the germline V gene are MDHEN and SYDVKM. CDR3 sequence: CASSSPPPGQGAGDTEAFF. The CDR3 coding sequence is TGTGCCAGCAGTTCTCCACCCCCGGGACAGGGGGCAGGGGACACTGAAGCTTTCTTT.

At least ten counts were recorded for this clonotype. The chain couples TRBV20-1 to TRBJ1-1; D is unresolved. V was clipped by 6 bases and J by 4 bases, with 15 bases between them. This CDR3 contains 13 residues. CDR1 and CDR2 from the germline V gene are DFQATT and SNEGSKA (reference sequence). CDR3 amino acids: CSAYFMGSTEAFF. In DNA, the CDR3 is TGCAGTGCCTATTTTATGGGGAGCACTGAAGCTTTCTTT.

This clonotype came up many times. J is TRBJ1-2 and V is TRBV27; a possible D gene is TRBD1 (5 bases). Trimming left V 3 bases short and J 8 bases short, with 16 bases between. This CDR3 is built from 14 residues. Germline V gene sequence: CDR1 MNHEY, CDR2 SMNVEV (reference sequence). CDR3 amino acids: CASSFDQGYGGYTF. The CDR3 nucleotides read TGTGCCAGCAGTTTTGACCAGGGTTACGGGGGCTACACCTTC.

This clonotype was observed a handful of times. This chain uses TRBV6-1 with TRBJ1-4; D perhaps matches TRBD1 (5 bases). Deletions cut 1 base from V and 6 bases from J, with 12 bases between. The CDR3 is made up of 15 amino acids. Per germline, CDR1 MNHNS and CDR2 SASEGT. The CDR3 loop is CASSEEGQGYEKLFF. The CDR3 DNA follows: TGTGCCAGCAGTGAAGAGGGTCAGGGATATGAAAAACTGTTTTTT.